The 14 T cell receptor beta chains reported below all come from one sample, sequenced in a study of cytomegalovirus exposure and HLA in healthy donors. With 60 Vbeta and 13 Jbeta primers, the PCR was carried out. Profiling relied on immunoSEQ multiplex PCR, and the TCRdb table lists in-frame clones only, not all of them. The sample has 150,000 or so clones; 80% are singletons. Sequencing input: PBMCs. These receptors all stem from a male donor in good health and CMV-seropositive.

As DNA, the CDR3 is TGTGCCAGCAGCTTAGATACGAACTACAGACTAGCCCGGGAGACCCAGTACTTC. This codes for CASSLDTNYRLARETQYF. This chain connects TRBV11-3 to TRBJ2-5; 7 bases are shared with TRBD2. The CDR3 is made up of 18 amino acids. The V segment lost 0 bases and the J segment 5 bases; nucleotides outside the gene matches: 15. Germline CDR1 and CDR2: SGHNT and YENEEA. The variable domain in full, with the rest retrieved from reference TRBV11-3 and TRBJ2-5, is EAGVVQSPRYKIIEKKQPVAFWCNPISGHNTLYWYLQNLGQGPELLIRYENEEAVDDSQLPKDRFSAERLKGVDSTLKIQPAELGDSAVYLCASSLDTNYRLARETQYFGPGTRLLVL.

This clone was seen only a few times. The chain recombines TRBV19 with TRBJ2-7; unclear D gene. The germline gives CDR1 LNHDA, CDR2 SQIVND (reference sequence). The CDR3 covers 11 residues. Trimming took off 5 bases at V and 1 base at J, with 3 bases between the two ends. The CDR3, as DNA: TGTGCCAGTAGTCAGTCCTACGAGCAGTACTTC. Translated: CASSQSYEQYF.

The CDR3 region is CASSPAGENSPLHF. The CDR3 nucleotides read TGCGCCAGCAGCCCAGCCGGGGAAAATTCACCCCTCCACTTT. This chain uses TRBV4-1 with TRBJ1-6; D is unresolved. Trimming left V 4 bases short and J 7 bases short, with 11 bases between. The CDR3 runs to 14 residues. The germline CDR1 and CDR2 sequences are MGHRA and YSYEKL.

The DNA for the CDR3 is TGTGCCAGCAGGATTCACGGGACTAGCGGGAACGAGCAGTACTTC. Amino acid sequence: CASRIHGTSGNEQYF. V is TRBV18 and J is TRBJ2-7, with TRBD2 matching over 13 bases. CDR1 is KGHSH and CDR2 is LQKENI in the germline V gene. The CDR3 covers 15 residues. Trimming at V came to 8 bases and at J to 5 bases, leaving 9 bases not matched to a gene.

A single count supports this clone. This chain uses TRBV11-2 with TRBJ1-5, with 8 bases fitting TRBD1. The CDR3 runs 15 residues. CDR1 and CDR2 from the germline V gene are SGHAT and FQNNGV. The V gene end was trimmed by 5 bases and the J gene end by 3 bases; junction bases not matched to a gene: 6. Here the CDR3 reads CASSQGQALNQPQHF. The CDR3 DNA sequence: TGTGCCAGCAGCCAGGGACAGGCCCTCAATCAGCCCCAGCATTTT.

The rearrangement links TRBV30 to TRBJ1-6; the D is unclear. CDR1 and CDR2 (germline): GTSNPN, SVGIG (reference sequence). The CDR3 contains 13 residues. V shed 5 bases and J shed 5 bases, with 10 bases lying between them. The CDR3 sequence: CAWARENNSPLHF. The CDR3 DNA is TGTGCCTGGGCCCGGGAAAATAATTCACCCCTCCACTTT.

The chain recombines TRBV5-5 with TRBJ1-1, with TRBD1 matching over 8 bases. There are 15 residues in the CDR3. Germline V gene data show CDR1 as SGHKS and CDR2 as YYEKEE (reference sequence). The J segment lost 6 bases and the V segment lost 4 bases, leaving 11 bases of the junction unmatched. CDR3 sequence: CASSLRTGREAEAFF. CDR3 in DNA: TGTGCCAGCAGCCTTCGGACAGGGAGGGAGGCTGAAGCTTTCTTT.

The CDR3 loop is CASSQEEGLAKNIQYF. The CDR3 DNA sequence: TGTGCCAGCAGCCAAGAGGAGGGGCTAGCCAAAAACATTCAGTACTTC. The V call is TRBV14, the J call TRBJ2-4; weak D call: TRBD2 (6 bases). The germline V and J ends were trimmed by 0 bases and 0 bases, with 9 bases remaining between them. In germline, CDR1 is SGHDN, CDR2 FVKESK. The CDR3 length is 16 residues. The full variable domain, completed using reference TRBV14 and TRBJ2-4, is EAGVTQFPSHSVIEKGQTVTLRCDPISGHDNLYWYRRVMGKEIKFLLHFVKESKQDESGMPNNRFLAERTGGTYSTLKVQPAELEDSGVYFCASSQEEGLAKNIQYFGAGTRLSVL.

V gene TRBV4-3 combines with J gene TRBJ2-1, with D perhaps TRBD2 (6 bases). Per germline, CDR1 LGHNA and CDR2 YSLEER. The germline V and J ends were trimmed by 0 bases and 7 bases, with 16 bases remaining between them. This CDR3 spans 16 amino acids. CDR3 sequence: CASSQDPLVGGNEQFF. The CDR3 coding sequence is TGCGCCAGCAGCCAAGATCCCCTAGTAGGAGGGAATGAGCAGTTCTTC.

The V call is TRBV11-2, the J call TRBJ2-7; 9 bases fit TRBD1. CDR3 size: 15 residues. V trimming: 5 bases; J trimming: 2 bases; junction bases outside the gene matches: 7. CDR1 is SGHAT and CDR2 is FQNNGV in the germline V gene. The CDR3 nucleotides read TGTGCCAGCAGCCCCCCCGGGACAGGGACCTACGAGCAGTACTTC. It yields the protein CASSPPGTGTYEQYF. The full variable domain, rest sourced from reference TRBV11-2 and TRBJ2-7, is EAGVAQSPRYKIIEKRQSVAFWCNPISGHATLYWYQQILGQGPKLLIQFQNNGVVDDSQLPKDRFSAERLKGVDSTLKIQPAKLEDSAVYLCASSPPGTGTYEQYFGPGTRLTVT.

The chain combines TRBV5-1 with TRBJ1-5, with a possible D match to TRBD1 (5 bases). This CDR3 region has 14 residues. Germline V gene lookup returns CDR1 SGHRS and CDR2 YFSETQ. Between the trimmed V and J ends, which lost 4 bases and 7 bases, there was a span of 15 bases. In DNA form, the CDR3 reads TGCGCCAGCAGCCGTGGAGGGGTTGGACAGCCCCAGCATTTT. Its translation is CASSRGGVGQPQHF.

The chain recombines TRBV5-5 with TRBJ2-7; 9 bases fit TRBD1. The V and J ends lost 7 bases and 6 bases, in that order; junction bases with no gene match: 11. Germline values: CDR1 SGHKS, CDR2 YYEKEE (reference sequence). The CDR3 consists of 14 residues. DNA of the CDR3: TGTGCCAGCTCCCCTCGGACAGGGGAGGCCGAGCAGTACTTC. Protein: CASSPRTGEAEQYF.

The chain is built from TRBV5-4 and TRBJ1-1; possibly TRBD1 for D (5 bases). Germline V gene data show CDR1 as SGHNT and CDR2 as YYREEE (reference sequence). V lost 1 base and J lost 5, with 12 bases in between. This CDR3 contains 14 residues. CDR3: CASSLLGVGTEAFF. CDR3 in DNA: TGTGCCAGCAGCTTGTTAGGGGTGGGTACTGAAGCTTTCTTT.

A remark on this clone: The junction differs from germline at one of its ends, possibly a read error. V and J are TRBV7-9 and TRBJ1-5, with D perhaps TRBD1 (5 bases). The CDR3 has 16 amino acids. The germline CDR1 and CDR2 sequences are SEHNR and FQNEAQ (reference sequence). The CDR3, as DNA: TGTTCCAGCAGCTTAGTCGGCCAGGGCCCCAATCAGCCCCAGCATTTT. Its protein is CSSSLVGQGPNQPQHF.